The TCR beta chain under discussion was sequenced for a study of early stage breast cancer tumors. Overall study: Most invasive tumors, about 70% of the 16, were ER+/PR+/HER2-. Study-wide results and limits: In about 90% of the 16 patients, blood comparison separated tumor from normal breast. Tumors had approximately 2.5-fold higher T cell density than normal breast. Enriched TCRB sequences shared across patients were mostly commonly generated sequences.

As to this clone: The antigen is undetermined.

Unmatched junction bases numbered 9, after V lost 6 bases and J lost 5 bases. This CDR3 has 14 residues. Germline V lookup: CDR1 MNHEY, CDR2 SVGAGI. Using immunoSEQ multiplex PCR, the repertoire was profiled, and TCRdb retains in-frame clones only, with some absent. The profile covers 30,000 or so clones, with around 70% appearing a single time and approximately 35% taken by the ten largest. What was sequenced was blood. This TCR derives from a person aged 50 to 59 with breast cancer. This chain uses TRBV6-5 with TRBJ2-7; 8 nucleotides line up with TRBD2. This CDR3 is CASRPRGGLNEQYF. Written as DNA, the CDR3 is TGTGCCAGCAGACCCCGGGGGGGGCTAAACGAGCAGTACTTC.